The following is a T cell receptor beta chain sequence with its context. This CDR3 spans 18 amino acids. Trimming took off 4 bases at V and 3 bases at J, with 23 bases between the two ends. Per the germline V gene, CDR1 is SGHRS and CDR2 is YFSETQ. This sample was included in a study of blood T cell repertoires in COVID-19. Profiling relied on immunoSEQ multiplex PCR, and the TCRdb table lists in-frame clones only, not all of them. The sample holds roughly 220,000 clones, 84% seen once. The sample comprised peripheral blood. This clonotype was sampled from a man under 40 with active or convalescent COVID-19. The chain joins TRBV5-1 to TRBJ1-5; a possible D gene is TRBD1 (6 bases). In DNA, the CDR3 is TGCGCCAGCAGCATGAAAAAACCGGGGGCGGGGGACAATCAGCCCCAGCATTTT. Its protein product is CASSMKKPGAGDNQPQHF.